This T cell receptor (beta chain) was obtained from a study of cytomegalovirus exposure and HLA in healthy donors. Overall study: Genotyping of about 400 donors showed that 80% to 85% belonged to the Caucasian-associated ancestry cluster.

The V gene's germline CDR1 is SGDLS and CDR2 YYNGEE. V dropped 4 bases and J dropped 4; count of bases not matched to a gene: 8. The CDR3 sequence is 17 residues long. General study points: Researchers reported in a later analysis that common viral pathogens appeared linked to several top clusters.

In the PCR, 60 Vbeta and 13 Jbeta primers were used. The assay was immunoSEQ multiplex PCR, and TCRdb's table has in-frame clones only and misses some. Its table records some 75,000 clones. Regarding this clone: Antigen unknown.

The chain employs TRBV9 and TRBJ2-1; 13 bases fit TRBD2. The sample taken for sequencing was PBMCs. This receptor was identified in a boy younger than 18 in good health and CMV-seronegative. CDR3 sequence reads: CASSPGGTSGVYNEQFF. The DNA of the CDR3 is TGTGCCAGCAGCCCCGGCGGGACTAGCGGGGTATACAATGAGCAGTTCTTC.